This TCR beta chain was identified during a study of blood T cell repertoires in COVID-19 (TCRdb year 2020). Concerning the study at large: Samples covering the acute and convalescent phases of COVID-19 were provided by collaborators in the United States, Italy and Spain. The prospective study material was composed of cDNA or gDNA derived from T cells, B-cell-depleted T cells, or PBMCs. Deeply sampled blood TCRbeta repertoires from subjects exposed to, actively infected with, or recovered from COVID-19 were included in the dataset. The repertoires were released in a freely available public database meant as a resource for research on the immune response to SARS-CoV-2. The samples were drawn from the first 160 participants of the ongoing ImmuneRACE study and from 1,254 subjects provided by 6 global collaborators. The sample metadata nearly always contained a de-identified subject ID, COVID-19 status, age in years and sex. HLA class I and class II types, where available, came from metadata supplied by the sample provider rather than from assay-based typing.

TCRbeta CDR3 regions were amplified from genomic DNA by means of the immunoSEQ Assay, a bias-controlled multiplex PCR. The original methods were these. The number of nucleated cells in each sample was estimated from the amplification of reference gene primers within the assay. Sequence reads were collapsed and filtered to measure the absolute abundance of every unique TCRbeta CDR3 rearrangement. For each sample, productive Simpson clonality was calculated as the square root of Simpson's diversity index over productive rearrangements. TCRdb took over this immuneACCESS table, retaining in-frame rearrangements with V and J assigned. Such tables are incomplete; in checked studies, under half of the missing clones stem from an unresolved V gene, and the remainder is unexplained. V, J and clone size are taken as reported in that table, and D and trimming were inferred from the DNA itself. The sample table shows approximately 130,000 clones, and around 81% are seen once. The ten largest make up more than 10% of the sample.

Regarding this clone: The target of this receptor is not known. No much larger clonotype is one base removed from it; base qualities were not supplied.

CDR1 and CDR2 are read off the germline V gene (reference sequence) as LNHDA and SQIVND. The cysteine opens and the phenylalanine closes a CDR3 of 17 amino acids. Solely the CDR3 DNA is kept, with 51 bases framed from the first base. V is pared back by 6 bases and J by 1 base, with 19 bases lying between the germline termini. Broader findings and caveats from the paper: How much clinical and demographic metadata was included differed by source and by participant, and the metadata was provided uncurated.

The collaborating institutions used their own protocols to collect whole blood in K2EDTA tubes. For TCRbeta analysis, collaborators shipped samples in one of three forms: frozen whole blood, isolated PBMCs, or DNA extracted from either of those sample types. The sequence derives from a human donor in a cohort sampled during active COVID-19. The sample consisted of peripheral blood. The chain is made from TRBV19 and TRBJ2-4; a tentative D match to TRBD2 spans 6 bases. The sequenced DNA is TGTGCCAGTAGCCGCGGGGAACCACGTGGGGCCAAAAACATTCAGTACTTC. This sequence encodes CASSRGEPRGAKNIQYF.